The 10 T cell receptor beta chains presented below share a single source sample, sequenced in a study of OX40 agonist ivuxolimab in advanced cancers. Libraries were built with the immunoSEQ multiplex PCR assay. TCRdb limited this immuneACCESS table to in-frame rearrangements with V and J called. A share of clones is missing; checked studies link under half to unresolved V genes, and the rest is unexplained. This sample gives 72,000 or so clones in total; 84% of them show up just once. The ten largest make up roughly 0.44% of the sample. The sequenced sample was CD4+ or CD8+ T cells sorted from blood, obtained in a trial of the OX40 agonist ivuxolimab. These receptors originate from an adult with an advanced solid tumor such as melanoma, head and neck, liver or kidney cancer.

This chain links TRBV19 with TRBJ1-5; unclear D gene. Germline-derived CDR1 and CDR2 are LNHDA and SQIVND (reference sequence). Trimming took off 3 bases at V and 3 bases at J, with 9 bases between the two ends. The CDR3 has 14 residues. The CDR3 nucleotides are TGTGCCAGTAGTATCCGGGATTACAATCAGCCCCAGCATTTT. It is translated as CASSIRDYNQPQHF.

CDR3 in amino acids: CASSLGLAGAWEQYV. The CDR3 region has the DNA TGTGCCAGCAGCTTGGGACTAGCGGGGGCTTGGGAGCAGTACGTC. The rearrangement uses TRBV5-5 and TRBJ2-7, with 12 nucleotides matching TRBD2. With 0 bases clipped from V and 7 bases from J, the junction kept 5 bases outside the gene matches. The CDR3 sequence is 15 residues long. Germline lookup yields CDR1 SGHKS and CDR2 YYEKEE (reference sequence).

This chain uses TRBV5-1 with TRBJ2-3; no reliable D call. The V gene lost 3 bases and the J gene lost 6 bases, with 5 bases spanning the gap. Germline assignment: CDR1 SGHRS and CDR2 YFSETQ. CDR3 length: 11 amino acids. The DNA for the CDR3 is TGCGCCAGCAGCTCTAGGGATACGCAGTATTTT. Translation gives CASSSRDTQYF.

The chain uses TRBV10-3 and TRBJ1-1; TRBD1 matches 7 bases. Germline CDR1 reads ENHRY; CDR2 reads SYGVKD. Trimming removed 6 bases from V and 1 base from J; junction bases left unmatched: 5. CDR3 size: 14 residues. This chain's CDR3 is CAISPQGRNTEAFF. The CDR3 region has the DNA TGTGCCATCAGCCCACAGGGGCGGAACACTGAAGCTTTCTTT.

The rearrangement joins TRBV28 to TRBJ1-1; D is undetermined. V lost 5 bases to trimming and J lost 4 bases, with 8 bases between them. The length of the CDR3 is 12 residues. CDR1 is MDHEN, CDR2 SYDVKM, per germline. The CDR3 loop is CASSTGGTEAFF. The CDR3 coding sequence is TGTGCCAGCAGTACTGGTGGCACTGAAGCTTTCTTT.

This sequence joins TRBV10-3 and TRBJ2-3, with 10 bases matching TRBD2. The germline V gene has CDR1 ENHRY and CDR2 SYGVKD. With V trimmed by 4 bases and J by 5 bases, 12 bases remained unmatched. The CDR3 has 17 residues. CDR3 protein: CAISGTTSGGAGDTQYF. CDR3 DNA: TGTGCCATCAGTGGGACCACGAGCGGGGGGGCGGGAGATACGCAGTATTTT.

The chain is built from TRBV4-1 and TRBJ1-2; D not certain. This CDR3 spans 14 amino acids. Germline lookup yields CDR1 MGHRA and CDR2 YSYEKL. V lost 1 base, J lost 1 base, and 7 bases lay in between. DNA for the CDR3: TGCGCCAGCAGCCAAGGAGGTGTTAACTATGGCTACACCTTC. Amino acid sequence: CASSQGGVNYGYTF.

The rearrangement links TRBV7-6 to TRBJ2-3, with TRBD1 matching over 11 bases. With 5 bases clipped from V and 6 bases from J, the junction kept 1 base outside the gene matches. CDR3 length equals 13 residues. Germline lookup yields CDR1 SGHVS and CDR2 FNYEAQ. CDR3 protein: CASSRTGGDTQYF. For the CDR3, the DNA is TGTGCCAGCAGCCGGACAGGGGGCGATACGCAGTATTTT.

This clone was detected only once. The V and J genes are TRBV18 and TRBJ1-2; D is undetermined. Per the germline V gene, CDR1 is KGHSH and CDR2 is LQKENI. The CDR3 has 14 amino acids. Deletions cut 0 bases from V and 5 bases from J, with 10 bases between. The CDR3 spells CASSPPSEPYGYTF. CDR3 nucleotide sequence: TGTGCCAGCTCACCACCGTCAGAGCCTTATGGCTACACCTTC.

The CDR3 sequence: CASSLSGRGATDTQYF. DNA of the CDR3: TGTGCCAGCAGCTTGTCTGGCAGGGGGGCCACAGATACGCAGTATTTT. This chain connects TRBV5-4 to TRBJ2-3; maybe TRBD1 (7 bases). Germline V CDR1 and CDR2: SGHNT, YYREEE (reference sequence). V shed 1 base and J shed 2 bases, with 14 bases lying between them. The length of the CDR3 is 16 residues.